The clone carrying this T cell receptor (beta chain) has a count of ten or more. Amplification from RNA transcripts yielded the TCR beta CDR3 regions. First-round RT-PCR employed HTBI primers, with a second-round multiplex PCR after it. TCRdb re-called the multiplex PCR reads through MiXCR, storing one row per CDR3 protein. The sample includes 200,000 to 250,000 distinct CDR3 sequences, roughly 27% of them seen just once. Ophthalmopathy in the donors was of moderate-to-severe activity, with CAS ≥3, NOSPECS ≥4 and duration under 3 months. A volume of 10 ml of fresh peripheral blood supplied the PBMCs. This sample is part of a study of Graves' ophthalmopathy and Graves' hyperthyroidism. The sample taken for sequencing was peripheral blood. The sequence came from a man in his forties or fifties with Graves' ophthalmopathy.

The CDR3 nucleotides read TGCAGTGCTAGAGATTTCCAGGCCCATGGCTACACCTTC. This codes for CSARDFQAHGYTF. The chain is built from TRBV20-1 and TRBJ1-2; D is unclear. Germline loops: CDR1 DFQATT, CDR2 SNEGSKA (reference sequence). The CDR3 has 13 residues. The V end lost 0 bases, the J end lost 6 bases, and 11 bases lay between the germline ends.